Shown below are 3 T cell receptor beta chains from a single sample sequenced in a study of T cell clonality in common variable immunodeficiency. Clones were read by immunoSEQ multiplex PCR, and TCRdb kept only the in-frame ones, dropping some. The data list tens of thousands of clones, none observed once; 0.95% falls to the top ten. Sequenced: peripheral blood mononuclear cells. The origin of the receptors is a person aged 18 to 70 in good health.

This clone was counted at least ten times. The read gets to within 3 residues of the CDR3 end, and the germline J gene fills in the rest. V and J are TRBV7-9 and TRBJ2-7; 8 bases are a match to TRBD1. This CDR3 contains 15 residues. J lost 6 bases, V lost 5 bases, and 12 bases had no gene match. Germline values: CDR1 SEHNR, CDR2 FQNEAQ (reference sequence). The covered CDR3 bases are TGTGCCAGCAGCCAAATAGGGCAGGGGGCACGCGAG. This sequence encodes CASSQIGQGARE. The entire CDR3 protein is CASSQIGQGAREQYF.

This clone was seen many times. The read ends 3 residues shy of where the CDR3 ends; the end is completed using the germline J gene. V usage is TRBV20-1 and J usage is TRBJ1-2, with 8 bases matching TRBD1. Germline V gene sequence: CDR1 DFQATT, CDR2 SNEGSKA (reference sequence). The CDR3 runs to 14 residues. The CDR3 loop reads CSASQRRGPRGYTF. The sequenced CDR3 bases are TGCAGTGCTAGTCAACGCAGGGGGCCACGAGGC.

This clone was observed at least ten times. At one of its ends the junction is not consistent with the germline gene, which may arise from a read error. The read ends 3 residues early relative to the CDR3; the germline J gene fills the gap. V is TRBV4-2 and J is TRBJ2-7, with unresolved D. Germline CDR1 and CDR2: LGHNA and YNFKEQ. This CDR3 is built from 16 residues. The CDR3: CASSQDLSVTSYEQYF. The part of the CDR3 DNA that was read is TGCGCCAGCAGCCAAGATCTTAGTGTCACCTCCTACGAG.